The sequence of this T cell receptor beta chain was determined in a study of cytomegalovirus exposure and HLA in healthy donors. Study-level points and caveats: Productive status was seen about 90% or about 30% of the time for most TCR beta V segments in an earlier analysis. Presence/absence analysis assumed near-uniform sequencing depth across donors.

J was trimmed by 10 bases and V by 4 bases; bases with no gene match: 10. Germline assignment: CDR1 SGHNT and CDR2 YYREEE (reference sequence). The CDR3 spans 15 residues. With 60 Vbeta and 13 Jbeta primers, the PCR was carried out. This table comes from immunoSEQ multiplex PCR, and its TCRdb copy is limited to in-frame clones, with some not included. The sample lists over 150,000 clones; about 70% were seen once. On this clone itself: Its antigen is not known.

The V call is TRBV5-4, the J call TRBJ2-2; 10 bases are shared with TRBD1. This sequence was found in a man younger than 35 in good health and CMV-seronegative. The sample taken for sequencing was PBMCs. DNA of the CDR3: TGTGCCAGCAGCCGAGGACAGGGGGGACCGATGGAGCTGTTTTTT. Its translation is CASSRGQGGPMELFF.